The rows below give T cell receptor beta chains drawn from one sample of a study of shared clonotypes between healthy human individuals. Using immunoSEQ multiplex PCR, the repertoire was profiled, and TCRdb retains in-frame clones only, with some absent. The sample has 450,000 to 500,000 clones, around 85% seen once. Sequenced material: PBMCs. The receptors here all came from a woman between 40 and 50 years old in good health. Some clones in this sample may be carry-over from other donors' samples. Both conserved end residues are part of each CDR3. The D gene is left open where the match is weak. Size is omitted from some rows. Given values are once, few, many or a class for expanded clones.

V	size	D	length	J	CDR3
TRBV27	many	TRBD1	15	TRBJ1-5	CASSFGTGGEQPQHF
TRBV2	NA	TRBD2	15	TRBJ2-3	CASSVSSGPGSTQYF
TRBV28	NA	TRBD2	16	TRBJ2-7	CASSSPGLAGDYEQYF
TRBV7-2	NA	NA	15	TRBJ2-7	CASGLVHASSYEQYF
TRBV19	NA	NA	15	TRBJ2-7	CASSMRDSSSYEQYF
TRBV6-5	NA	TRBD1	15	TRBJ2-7	CASSSPGQGAREQYF
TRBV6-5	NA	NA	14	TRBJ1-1	CASSYSVGNTEAFF
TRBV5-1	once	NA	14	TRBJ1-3	CASSRDKVGNTIYF
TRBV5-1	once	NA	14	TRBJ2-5	CASSLGHVKETQYF
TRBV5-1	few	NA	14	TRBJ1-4	CASTYLRDNEKLFF
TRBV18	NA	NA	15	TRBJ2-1	CASSLGGTPYNEQFF
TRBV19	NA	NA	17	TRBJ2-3	CASSTVEEGRHTDTQYF
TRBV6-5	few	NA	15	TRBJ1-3	CASSYRWSSGNTIYF
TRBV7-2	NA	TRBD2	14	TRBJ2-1	CASSLELANNEQFF
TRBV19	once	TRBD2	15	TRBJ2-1	CASSIGASGNNEQFF
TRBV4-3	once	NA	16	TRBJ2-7	CASSQVYSRLRYEQYF
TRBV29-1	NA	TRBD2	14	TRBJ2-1	CSVSTSGLYNEQFF
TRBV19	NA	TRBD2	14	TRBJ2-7	CASAGTSGRGEQYF
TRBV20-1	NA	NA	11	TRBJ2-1	CSARDRNEQFF
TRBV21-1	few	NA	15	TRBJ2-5	CASSKDAAGAEEQYF
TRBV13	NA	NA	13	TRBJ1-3	CASRWGSGNTIYF
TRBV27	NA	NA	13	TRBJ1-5	CASSTRLNQPQHF
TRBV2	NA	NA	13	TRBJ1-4	CASSISQWAKLFF
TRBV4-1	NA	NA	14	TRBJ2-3	CASSQGAGTDTQYF
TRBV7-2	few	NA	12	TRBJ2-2	CASSRDTGELFF
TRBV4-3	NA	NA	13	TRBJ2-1	CASSQEVENEQFF
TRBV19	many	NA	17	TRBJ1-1	CASSRRMTQVTNTEAFF
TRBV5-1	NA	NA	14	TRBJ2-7	CASSLVRGSYEQYF
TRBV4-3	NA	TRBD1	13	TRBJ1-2	CASSNGQGMSYTF
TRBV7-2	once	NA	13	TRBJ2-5	CASSRGTPETQYF
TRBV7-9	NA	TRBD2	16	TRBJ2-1	CASSLVGIAGGDEQFF
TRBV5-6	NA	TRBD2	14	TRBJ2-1	CASTPWGGRVEQFF
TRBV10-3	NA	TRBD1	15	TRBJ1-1	CATGGTTGENTEAFF
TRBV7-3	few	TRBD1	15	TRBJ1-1	CASSLGTGENTEAFF
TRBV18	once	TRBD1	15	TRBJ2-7	CASSRAPGQNYEQYF
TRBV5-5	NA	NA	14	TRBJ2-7	CASSPGPSSYEQYF
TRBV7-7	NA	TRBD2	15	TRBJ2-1	CASSLELAGPNEQFF
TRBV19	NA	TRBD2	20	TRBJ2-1	CASTPYTGSYSGGSYNEQFF
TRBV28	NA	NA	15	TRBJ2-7	CASSLGLRRPGSLYF
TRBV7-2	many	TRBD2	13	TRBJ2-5	CASSLLGGETQYF
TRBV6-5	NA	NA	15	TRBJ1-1	CASSPAEVWFHEAFF
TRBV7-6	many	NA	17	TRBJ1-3	CASSLGRGGSGGNTIYF
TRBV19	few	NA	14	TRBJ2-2	CASSIVPLGGELFF
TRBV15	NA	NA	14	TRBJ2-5	CATSSRRSAETQYF
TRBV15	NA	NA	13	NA	CATSRDSNYEQYF